This entry concerns a single T cell receptor (beta chain). Although they were nominally healthy when sampled, donors likely had unrecorded immune exposures. The data originate from a study of cytomegalovirus exposure and HLA in healthy donors. Study as a whole: Of the donors genotyped, about 410 in all, around 76% fell in the Caucasian-associated ancestry cluster.

13 Jbeta primers and 60 Vbeta primers were used for the PCR. In the original processing: A follow-up analysis tallied around 76 million unique TCR beta chains, approximately 11 million shared. Method: immunoSEQ multiplex PCR; TCRdb's copy keeps in-frame clones and lacks some. The V and J calls and clone size were taken over from that table, and D and trimming were inferred from the DNA. The table lists approximately 220,000 clones, roughly 80% of them singletons. The CDR3 extends over 17 amino acids. V trimming: 3 bases; J trimming: 0 bases; junction bases outside the gene matches: 10. The germline V gene encodes CDR1 KGHSH and CDR2 LQKENI.

The TCR originated in a man aged 40-55 years in good health and CMV-seropositive. V gene TRBV18 combines with J gene TRBJ2-7, with 8 nucleotides matching TRBD2. Specimen: PBMCs. The CDR3 loop reads CASSPQRGSGSSYEQYF. The CDR3 DNA reads TGTGCCAGCTCACCCCAGAGGGGGAGCGGGAGCTCCTACGAGCAGTACTTC.